The 26 T cell receptor beta chains in this list originate from one sample, sequenced in a study of T cells after yellow fever vaccination. TCRdb called the 5' RACE reads again in MiXCR, with one record for every CDR3 protein. The sample lists roughly 250,000 distinct CDR3 sequences; 10% to 15% were seen once. The starting material was CD4+ T cells sorted from PBMCs, obtained 45 days after the yellow fever booster vaccination. The receptors originated from a man aged 30 to 45 who received the YFV17D yellow fever vaccine.

Comment on this clonotype: No conserved phenylalanine or tryptophan ends this CDR3, so it is likely a read error. This sequence joins TRBV4-3 and TRBJ2-5; D ambiguous. Trimming shortened V by 4 bases and J by 4 bases, and 16 bases separated the two germline ends. The germline CDR1 and CDR2 sequences are LGHNA and YSLEER. This CDR3 is 15 amino acids long. The CDR3 here is CASSPTPGNRETQYL. The CDR3 DNA is TGCGCCAGCAGCCCCACGCCGGGCAACAGAGAGACCCAGTACTTA.

This rearrangement joins TRBV20-1 to TRBJ2-2; D is perhaps TRBD2 (5 bases). CDR3 length equals 15 residues. CDR1 and CDR2 (germline): DFQATT, SNEGSKA (reference sequence). The ends were cut back, 0 bases at V and 6 bases at J, with 14 bases in the middle. This CDR3 reads CSARDFGGRAGELFF. For the CDR3, the DNA is TGCAGTGCTAGAGATTTCGGAGGCCGCGCCGGGGAGCTGTTTTTT.

The sample holds a few counts of this clonotype. V is TRBV18 and J is TRBJ2-5, with D perhaps TRBD1 or TRBD2 (6 bases each). V lost 0 bases and J lost 5, with 16 bases in between. From germline, CDR1 is KGHSH and CDR2 LQKENI. This CDR3 spans 16 amino acids. The CDR3 sequence: CASSPPRGRFYETQYF. The CDR3 region has the DNA TGTGCCAGCTCACCACCCCGGGGGCGCTTCTACGAGACCCAGTACTTC.

This clonotype was recorded a few times. The chain links TRBV20-1 to TRBJ2-7, with D maybe TRBD2 (6 bases). CDR1 and CDR2 (germline): DFQATT, SNEGSKA (reference sequence). This CDR3 is 12 amino acids long. Trimming removed 2 bases at V and 3 bases at J, with 8 bases between. As DNA, the CDR3 is TGCAGTGCTAGAATGGAGGGCTACGAGCAGTACTTC. It encodes CSARMEGYEQYF.

This clonotype was counted between two and nine times. This sequence joins TRBV4-2 and TRBJ2-7, with 7 bases aligning to TRBD2. J gave up 0 bases and V 0 bases, and 8 bases lay outside the gene matches. The CDR3 totals 17 residues. Germline loops: CDR1 LGHNA, CDR2 YNFKEQ. The CDR3 reads CASSQELGGTISYEQYF. The CDR3 DNA sequence: TGTGCCAGCAGCCAAGAGTTGGGGGGGACGATCTCCTACGAGCAGTACTTC.

In its sample, this clonotype was seen many times. The CDR3 region has the DNA TGCAGCGTCCTCCGACAGTTAGAGACCCAGTACTTC. As protein: CSVLRQLETQYF. The chain joins TRBV29-1 to TRBJ2-5; D may be TRBD1 (5 bases). The CDR3 length is 12 residues. Looked up from germline, CDR1 is SQVTM and CDR2 is ANQGSEA. V was pared by 6 bases and J by 4 bases, with 12 bases between. Full variable domain (remainder filled in from reference TRBV29-1 and TRBJ2-5): SAVISQKPSRDICQRGTSLTIQCQVDSQVTMMFWYRQQPGQSLTLIATANQGSEATYESGFVIDKFPISRPNLTFSTLTVSNMSPEDSSIYLCSVLRQLETQYFGPGTRLLVL.

The genes are TRBV5-1 and TRBJ1-2; D not resolved. The CDR3 has 14 residues. V shed 4 bases and J shed 7 bases, with 17 bases lying between them. The V gene's germline CDR1 is SGHRS and CDR2 YFSETQ. The CDR3 spells CASSPSGNSGGYTF. The DNA of the CDR3 is TGCGCCAGCAGCCCGTCGGGGAATTCGGGTGGCTACACCTTC.

There are a few counts of this clonotype. This chain links TRBV15 with TRBJ2-1; TRBD2 is a possible D gene (5 bases). Germline V gene sequence: CDR1 LNHNV, CDR2 YYDKDF (reference sequence). V was shortened by 1 base and J by 8 bases, with 15 bases between the two germline ends. There are 15 residues in the CDR3. The CDR3 sequence: CATSRGGAAPDEQFF. The CDR3 region has the DNA TGTGCCACCAGCAGAGGGGGAGCAGCGCCGGATGAGCAGTTCTTC.

V is TRBV5-4 and J is TRBJ2-5; D is unclear. The CDR3 consists of 12 residues. CDR1 and CDR2 from the germline V gene are SGHNT and YYREEE (reference sequence). V dropped 3 bases and J dropped 4 bases, with 7 bases sitting between them. The CDR3 reads CASSSWGETQYF. The DNA of the CDR3 is TGTGCCAGCAGCTCCTGGGGAGAGACCCAGTACTTC.

This chain joins TRBV12-3 or TRBV12-4 and TRBJ2-7; TRBD1 is a possible D gene (6 bases). The CDR3 has 15 amino acids. V gave up 4 bases and J gave up 2 bases, with 15 bases separating them. Written as DNA, the CDR3 is TGTGCCAGCAGTTCTAGAGACAGGTACACCTACGAGCAGTACTTC. This encodes CASSSRDRYTYEQYF.

This clonotype was picked up a small number of times. The CDR3 sequence is CASSPPLAGTNTEAFF. The CDR3 nucleotides are TGTGCCAGCTCACCACCTTTAGCAGGGACTAACACTGAAGCTTTCTTT. V is TRBV18 and J is TRBJ1-1, with TRBD1 as a possible D gene (5 bases). V was cut by 0 bases and J by 2 bases, with 13 bases left in between. CDR3 size: 16 residues. The germline V gene encodes CDR1 KGHSH and CDR2 LQKENI. Using reference TRBV18 and TRBJ1-1 for the parts outside the CDR3, the full variable domain is NAGVMQNPRHLVRRRGQEARLRCSPMKGHSHVYWYRQLPEEGLKFMVYLQKENIIDESGMPKERFSAEFPKEGPSILRIQQVVRGDSAAYFCASSPPLAGTNTEAFFGQGTRLTVV.

This clonotype has more than one count but fewer than ten. The V call is TRBV20-1, the J call TRBJ2-1; D gene unclear. The germline CDR1 and CDR2 sequences are DFQATT and SNEGSKA (reference sequence). CDR3 size: 15 residues. V was trimmed by 2 bases and J by 5 bases, leaving 16 bases between them. The CDR3 DNA reads TGCAGTGCTAGACCGGCCGAAAGATCGAACAATGAGCAGTTCTTC. Translated, it gives CSARPAERSNNEQFF.

V is TRBV2 and J is TRBJ2-5, with TRBD1 identical over 7 bases. This CDR3 has 16 residues. V lost 5 bases, J lost 5 bases, and 14 bases stayed unmatched. Germline V gene lookup returns CDR1 SNHLY and CDR2 FYNNEI. The DNA for the CDR3 is TGTGCCAGCAGTCCACAGGGGACCCTTTCGTCGGAGACCCAGTACTTC. This translates into CASSPQGTLSSETQYF.

This clonotype was seen only a few times. The J gene is TRBJ1-2, the V gene TRBV15; D gene unclear. The CDR3 is 13 residues long. Germline CDR1 and CDR2: LNHNV and YYDKDF (reference sequence). V was cut by 0 bases and J by 7 bases, with 9 bases left in between. For the CDR3, the DNA is TGTGCCACCAGCAGAGATCTCGAGGGTGGCTACACCTTC. Amino acids: CATSRDLEGGYTF.

This clonotype was seen at least ten times. The chain joins TRBV12-3 or TRBV12-4 to TRBJ2-7, with D perhaps matching TRBD2 (6 bases). The CDR3 runs to 12 residues. The ends were cut back, 3 bases at V and 6 bases at J, with 9 bases in the middle. CDR3 coding DNA: TGTGCCAGCAGTTTTGGGACTCTCGAGCAGTACTTC. It yields the protein CASSFGTLEQYF.

This clonotype was detected a few times. V usage is TRBV7-2 and J usage is TRBJ2-2; D is ambiguous. CDR3 size: 14 residues. The V and J ends lost 3 bases and 4 bases respectively, with 9 bases between them. Germline-derived CDR1 and CDR2 are SGHTA and FQGNSA. CDR3 bases: TGTGCCAGCAGCTTGTGGCCCGCCACCGGGGAGCTGTTTTTT. Translated: CASSLWPATGELFF.

This clonotype was counted between two and nine times. The V gene is TRBV4-3, the J gene TRBJ2-3; TRBD2 matches at 11 bases. Germline assignment: CDR1 LGHNA and CDR2 YSLEER. With 0 bases clipped from V and 3 bases from J, the junction kept 5 bases outside the gene matches. The CDR3 sequence is 17 residues long. The CDR3 nucleotides are TGCGCCAGCAGCCAAGAACCAGTAGCGGGAGGGACAGATACGCAGTATTTT. As protein: CASSQEPVAGGTDTQYF.

The chain joins TRBV20-1 to TRBJ2-2; 9 nucleotides match TRBD1. Looked up from germline, CDR1 is DFQATT and CDR2 is SNEGSKA (reference sequence). V was clipped by 3 bases and J by 6 bases; unmatched bases: 14. This CDR3 contains 17 residues. CDR3 sequence: CSASSSGTGKKAGELFF. CDR3 sequence (DNA): TGCAGTGCTAGTTCTTCTGGGACAGGGAAAAAGGCCGGGGAGCTGTTTTTT.

The V call is TRBV7-9, the J call TRBJ2-1; 7 positions agree with TRBD1. Germline values: CDR1 SEHNR, CDR2 FQNEAQ (reference sequence). The CDR3 has 16 amino acids. Trimming at V came to 5 bases and at J to 4 bases, leaving 11 bases not matched to a gene. The CDR3 DNA reads as TGTGCCAGCAGCGGGGCAGGGACAGAGGTTTACAATGAGCAGTTCTTC. Translation: CASSGAGTEVYNEQFF.

This clonotype occurred a few times. This chain uses TRBV12-3 or TRBV12-4 with TRBJ2-4, with D possibly being TRBD1 (5 bases). The CDR3 has 12 residues. The V end lost 8 bases, the J end lost 7 bases, and 12 bases lay between the germline ends. The CDR3 DNA reads as TGTGCCAGCTGTGGGGCTCGGAACATTCAGTACTTC. It specifies CASCGARNIQYF.

The J gene is TRBJ2-7, the V gene TRBV4-2, with D unclear. Germline-derived CDR1 and CDR2 are LGHNA and YNFKEQ. V was trimmed by 0 bases and J by 2 bases, leaving 11 bases between them. The CDR3 loop spans 15 amino acids. CDR3 coding DNA: TGTGCCAGCAGCCAAGATAAGGTGGGCCCCTACGAGCAGTACTTC. Encoded protein: CASSQDKVGPYEQYF.

The chain employs TRBV20-1 and TRBJ2-3; D remains ambiguous. CDR1 and CDR2 (germline): DFQATT, SNEGSKA (reference sequence). CDR3 length: 17 residues. V lost 5 bases, J lost 2 bases, and 23 bases lay in between. As DNA, the CDR3 is TGCAGTGCTCTCGACCTTAGAAAGAGTTCTCACACAGATACGCAGTATTTT. This codes for CSALDLRKSSHTDTQYF.

This clonotype was counted at least ten times. The rearrangement joins TRBV29-1 to TRBJ1-1, with D hard to call. Trimming stripped 6 bases from V and 2 bases from J, with 16 bases between. The CDR3 consists of 14 residues. Looked up from germline, CDR1 is SQVTM and CDR2 is ANQGSEA. The CDR3 protein is CSVAEQPTNTEAFF. CDR3 nucleotides: TGCAGCGTCGCGGAACAGCCTACAAACACTGAAGCTTTCTTT.

The table lists this clonotype with a few counts. V and J are TRBV27 and TRBJ2-2; D remains unclear. V dropped 7 bases and J dropped 0 bases, with 6 bases sitting between them. Germline V gene sequence: CDR1 MNHEY, CDR2 SMNVEV (reference sequence). The CDR3 is 13 amino acids. DNA for the CDR3: TGTGCCAGCACCCCTCCGAACACCGGGGAGCTGTTTTTT. It translates to CASTPPNTGELFF.

Only a few counts were recorded for this clonotype. J is TRBJ1-2 and V is TRBV20-1, with D tentatively TRBD1 (6 bases). The germline V gene has CDR1 DFQATT and CDR2 SNEGSKA (reference sequence). CDR3 length equals 13 residues. CDR3 sequence (DNA): TGCAGCGTCGCGGGCAGGGGATACTATGGCTACACCTTC. Amino acid sequence: CSVAGRGYYGYTF.

V usage is TRBV20-1 and J usage is TRBJ2-1, with 8 positions matching TRBD2. The CDR3 is made up of 15 amino acids. Per germline, CDR1 DFQATT and CDR2 SNEGSKA (reference sequence). Trimming cost V 2 bases and J 5 bases; bases outside gene matches: 8. The CDR3 sequence is CSARMGSGRHNEQFF. As DNA, the CDR3 is TGCAGTGCTAGAATGGGCAGCGGGAGACACAATGAGCAGTTCTTC.